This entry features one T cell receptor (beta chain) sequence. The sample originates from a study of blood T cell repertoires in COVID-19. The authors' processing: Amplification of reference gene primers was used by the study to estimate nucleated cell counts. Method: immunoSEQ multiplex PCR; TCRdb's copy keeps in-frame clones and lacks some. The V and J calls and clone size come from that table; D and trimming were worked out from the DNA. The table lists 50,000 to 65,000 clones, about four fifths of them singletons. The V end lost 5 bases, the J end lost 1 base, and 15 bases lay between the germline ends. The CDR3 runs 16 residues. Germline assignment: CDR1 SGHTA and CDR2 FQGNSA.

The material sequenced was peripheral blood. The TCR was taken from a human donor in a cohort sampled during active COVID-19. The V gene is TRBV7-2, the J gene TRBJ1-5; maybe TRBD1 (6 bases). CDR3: CASSIRRGSSNQPQHF. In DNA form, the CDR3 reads TGTGCCAGCAGCATTAGAAGGGGGTCCAGCAATCAGCCCCAGCATTTT.